A selection of T cell receptor beta chains follows, all from one sample in a study of cytomegalovirus exposure and HLA in healthy donors. The assay was immunoSEQ multiplex PCR, and TCRdb's table has in-frame clones only and misses some. The table lists around 130,000 clones, over 75% of them singletons, with 2% to 2.5% in the top ten. Source material: PBMCs. The receptors derive from a young man in good health and CMV-seronegative. The CDR3 runs from the conserved cysteine through the conserved F or W. Each record gives: clone size, V gene, D gene, J gene, CDR3 DNA, CDR3 protein. The D gene is left open where the match is weak. The listing skips clone size in some rows; elsewhere it reads once, few, many or a size class.

clone size: once; V gene: TRBV9; D gene: .; J gene: TRBJ2-7; CDR3 DNA: TGTGCCAGCAGCGTAGAAGGGGCCCCGGAGGGCGAGCAGTACTTC; CDR3 protein: CASSVEGAPEGEQYF
clone size: .; V gene: TRBV11-2; D gene: .; J gene: TRBJ1-3; CDR3 DNA: TGTGCCAGCAGCCCATTTCGGCCAGGGAACGGAAACACCATATATTTT; CDR3 protein: CASSPFRPGNGNTIYF
clone size: .; V gene: TRBV2; D gene: TRBD2; J gene: TRBJ2-3; CDR3 DNA: TGTGCCAGCAGTGACCTAGCGGTGACTACAGATACGCAGTATTTT; CDR3 protein: CASSDLAVTTDTQYF
clone size: .; V gene: TRBV7-9; D gene: TRBD1; J gene: TRBJ1-6; CDR3 DNA: TGTGCCAGCAGCTTACCAGGGGGTACTTATAATTCACCCCTCCACTTT; CDR3 protein: CASSLPGGTYNSPLHF
clone size: .; V gene: TRBV9; D gene: TRBD1; J gene: TRBJ1-2; CDR3 DNA: TGTGCCAGCAGCGTAATCAGGGGGTGGTACACCTTC; CDR3 protein: CASSVIRGWYTF
clone size: .; V gene: TRBV7-9; D gene: .; J gene: TRBJ2-7; CDR3 DNA: TGTGCCAGCAGCTTTGCGCCACGAGGCGAGCAGTACTTC; CDR3 protein: CASSFAPRGEQYF
clone size: once; V gene: TRBV5-1; D gene: .; J gene: TRBJ2-3; CDR3 DNA: TGCGCCAGCAGTGAACAGGGCGGCGCAGATACGCAGTATTTT; CDR3 protein: CASSEQGGADTQYF
clone size: .; V gene: TRBV2; D gene: .; J gene: TRBJ1-4; CDR3 DNA: TGTGCCAGCAGTGGCCGTGGAGGGGAAGTATGGGAAAAACTGTTTTTT; CDR3 protein: CASSGRGGEVWEKLFF
clone size: .; V gene: TRBV27; D gene: .; J gene: TRBJ2-3; CDR3 DNA: TGTGCCAGCGGCCATCCGACAGGGACTAGCACAGATACGCAGTATTTT; CDR3 protein: CASGHPTGTSTDTQYF
clone size: .; V gene: TRBV7-2; D gene: TRBD2; J gene: TRBJ2-5; CDR3 DNA: TGTGCCAGCAGCTTACTAGCGGGGGAAGAGACCCAGTACTTC; CDR3 protein: CASSLLAGEETQYF
clone size: .; V gene: TRBV7-8; D gene: .; J gene: TRBJ1-6; CDR3 DNA: TGTGCCAGCAGCTTAGGAGTCGTCGGTTATAATTCACCCCTCCACTTT; CDR3 protein: CASSLGVVGYNSPLHF
clone size: .; V gene: TRBV7-9; D gene: .; J gene: TRBJ2-7; CDR3 DNA: TGTGCCAGCAGCTTAGGGGGAGACGAGCAGTACTTC; CDR3 protein: CASSLGGDEQYF
clone size: .; V gene: TRBV5-1; D gene: TRBD1; J gene: TRBJ2-7; CDR3 DNA: TGCGCCAGCAGCTTGGGAGGACAGGTCCACTCCTACGAGCAGTACTTC; CDR3 protein: CASSLGGQVHSYEQYF
clone size: .; V gene: TRBV19; D gene: TRBD1; J gene: TRBJ2-6; CDR3 DNA: TGTGCCAGTAGTGGCCGGGACAGGGCCTTCCCTGGGGCCAACGGCCTGACTTTC; CDR3 protein: CASSGRDRAFPGANGLTF
clone size: .; V gene: TRBV5-4; D gene: .; J gene: TRBJ2-5; CDR3 DNA: TGTGCCAGCAGCTTGGGTCTAGCTAAGGAGACCCAGTACTTC; CDR3 protein: CASSLGLAKETQYF
clone size: .; V gene: TRBV4-1; D gene: .; J gene: TRBJ1-1; CDR3 DNA: TGCGCCAGCAGCCAAGATCAACCTGGGAGGTTTACTGAAGCTTTCTTT; CDR3 protein: CASSQDQPGRFTEAFF
clone size: few; V gene: TRBV13; D gene: TRBD2; J gene: TRBJ2-1; CDR3 DNA: TGTGCCAGCAGCTTAGGCCCCGGGACTAGTGCGGAGCATGAGCAGTTCTTC; CDR3 protein: CASSLGPGTSAEHEQFF
clone size: .; V gene: TRBV29-1; D gene: TRBD2; J gene: TRBJ2-3; CDR3 DNA: TGCAGCGTTGACTTAGCGGGGGGGACAGATACGCAGTATTTT; CDR3 protein: CSVDLAGGTDTQYF
clone size: .; V gene: TRBV9; D gene: TRBD1; J gene: TRBJ1-5; CDR3 DNA: TGTGCCAGCAGCGTAGTGGGCAGGGGGGAAAGGAGCAATCAGCCCCAGCATTTT; CDR3 protein: CASSVVGRGERSNQPQHF
clone size: .; V gene: TRBV13; D gene: TRBD2; J gene: TRBJ2-7; CDR3 DNA: TGTGCCAGCAGCCAATTCCCGGGACTAGGAACGGGCGAGCAGTACTTC; CDR3 protein: CASSQFPGLGTGEQYF
clone size: .; V gene: TRBV9; D gene: TRBD1; J gene: TRBJ2-7; CDR3 DNA: TGTGCCAGCAGCGTAGCTGCGGGACAGGGTTACGAGCAGTACTTC; CDR3 protein: CASSVAAGQGYEQYF
clone size: .; V gene: TRBV29-1; D gene: .; J gene: TRBJ1-3; CDR3 DNA: TGCAGCGTCCGGACAGAGATAAACACCATATATTTT; CDR3 protein: CSVRTEINTIYF
clone size: .; V gene: TRBV18; D gene: .; J gene: TRBJ2-5; CDR3 DNA: TGTGCCAGCTCACCACCGTCAAAAGAGACCCAGTACTTC; CDR3 protein: CASSPPSKETQYF
clone size: .; V gene: TRBV6-5; D gene: TRBD2; J gene: TRBJ2-3; CDR3 DNA: TGTGCCAGCAGTTACCTTAGCGGGTCCCGGGGTACGCAGTATTTT; CDR3 protein: CASSYLSGSRGTQYF
clone size: .; V gene: TRBV5-1; D gene: TRBD2; J gene: TRBJ2-3; CDR3 DNA: TGCGCCAGCAGCTACGGACTAGCGGGGGTCGATACGCAGTATTTT; CDR3 protein: CASSYGLAGVDTQYF
clone size: .; V gene: TRBV30; D gene: TRBD1; J gene: TRBJ2-3; CDR3 DNA: TGTGCCTGGACCGGACAGGGGGCTAGCACAGATACGCAGTATTTT; CDR3 protein: CAWTGQGASTDTQYF
clone size: .; V gene: TRBV28; D gene: TRBD1; J gene: TRBJ1-6; CDR3 DNA: TGTGCCAGCAGCTTCGCACAGGGGAGCTCCTATAATTCACCCCTCCACTTT; CDR3 protein: CASSFAQGSSYNSPLHF
clone size: .; V gene: TRBV2; D gene: .; J gene: TRBJ1-6; CDR3 DNA: TGCGGAGCCCGAGCCTATAATTCACCCCTCCACTTT; CDR3 protein: CGARAYNSPLHF
clone size: .; V gene: TRBV7-9; D gene: TRBD1; J gene: TRBJ1-2; CDR3 DNA: TGTGCCAGCAGCTACCGACAGGGTAGCAACTATGGCTACACCTTC; CDR3 protein: CASSYRQGSNYGYTF
clone size: .; V gene: TRBV21-1; D gene: .; J gene: TRBJ2-4; CDR3 DNA: TGTGCCAGCAGCGTCCGACAGGGGGGGGAAGCCCTAGCCAAAAACATTCAGTACTTC; CDR3 protein: CASSVRQGGEALAKNIQYF
clone size: .; V gene: TRBV10-2; D gene: TRBD2; J gene: TRBJ2-3; CDR3 DNA: TGCGCCAGCAGTGACCCGGGAGGAACCACAGATACGCAGTATTTT; CDR3 protein: CASSDPGGTTDTQYF